This is a list of T cell receptor beta chains from one sample in a study of response to subunit inactivated influenza vaccine. TCRdb passed the RT-PCR reads through MiXCR, listing each CDR3 protein once. Of about 300,000 distinct CDR3 sequences detected, around 20% appear once; the ten largest clones hold about 9.3%. The sequenced sample was PBMCs from blood, obtained less than 22 months after vaccination. The receptors were sampled from a man between 50 and 69 years old who received an inactivated influenza vaccine. Both conserved end residues are trimmed from each CDR3. The D gene is left open where the match is weak.

V gene	J gene	D gene	CDR3 protein
TRBV20-1	TRBJ1-2	.	SARDLRATGYT
TRBV20-1	TRBJ1-6	.	SARGVSWDSPLH
TRBV10-3	TRBJ1-5	.	AISESIGGNQPQH
TRBV5-1	TRBJ2-3	.	ASSLDGGPQDTQY
TRBV7-2	TRBJ2-5	.	ASSTSKGLQYQETQY
TRBV9	TRBJ1-2	.	ASSPRWTGSGYGYT
TRBV9	TRBJ2-7	TRBD2	ASSPTSGRADEQY
TRBV5-1	TRBJ1-4	.	ASRRGLNEKLF
TRBV20-1	TRBJ1-1	.	SARPTGNTEAF
TRBV6-2/TRBV6-3	TRBJ2-3	.	ASSYRHFTDTQY
TRBV11-2	TRBJ1-2	.	ASSRLWDNYGYT
TRBV20-1	TRBJ1-5	.	SAKDGARGNQPQH
TRBV5-1	TRBJ2-1	.	ASSLQKSTTEQF
TRBV2	TRBJ1-5	.	ASSERSDYSNQPQH
TRBV12-3/TRBV12-4	TRBJ2-1	.	ASSLLRQIEDEQF
TRBV7-2	TRBJ1-4	TRBD1	ASSPRGGPTNEKLF
TRBV11-1	TRBJ2-2	.	ASTPLPGELF
TRBV5-1	TRBJ2-1	.	ASSEGQGINEQF
TRBV6-6	TRBJ2-7	.	ASSYSPYEQY
TRBV6-2/TRBV6-3	TRBJ2-6	.	ASRLVGISSGANVLT
TRBV19	TRBJ2-1	TRBD1	ASSRGTGNEQF
TRBV7-2	TRBJ1-1	TRBD1	ASSLPRTGKNTEAF
TRBV12-5	TRBJ1-5	.	ASGFDNIGSNQPQH
TRBV9	TRBJ2-1	.	ASSEGGGRYNEQF
TRBV20-1	TRBJ1-5	.	SARGDVSNQPQH
TRBV6-2/TRBV6-3	TRBJ2-7	TRBD2	ASSYLKGGLADGEQY
TRBV7-9	TRBJ1-1	.	ASSWISNTEAF
TRBV7-2	TRBJ2-1	.	AGGQYNEQF
TRBV5-1	TRBJ1-1	.	ASSPTAGSPEAF